This T cell receptor (beta chain) was recovered during a study of CD8 T cells in Susac syndrome. cDNA came from about 0.51 to 1 ug RNA primed by random hexamers. TCRdb re-analysed the immunoSEQ multiplex PCR reads in MiXCR, keeping a single row per CDR3 protein. Found here are 150,000 to 200,000 distinct CDR3 sequences, around 95% of them singletons; the top ten hold 0.09% to 0.1%. The CDR3 runs 15 residues. The germline V gene has CDR1 MRHNA and CDR2 SNTAGT. Trimming removed 3 bases from V and 7 bases from J; junction bases left unmatched: 3. The rearrangement links TRBV6-4 to TRBJ2-1; TRBD2 agrees at 13 bases. The specimen sequenced was CD4+ T cells from PBMCs. The clonotype originates from a human donor with Susac syndrome. DNA of the CDR3: TGTGCCAGCAGTGAAACTAGCGGGGGGGGAAATGAGCAGTTCTTC. Translating it yields CASSETSGGGNEQFF.